This T cell receptor (beta chain) was sequenced in a study of CD8 T cells in ankylosing spondylitis (dated by TCRdb to about 2017). Some background on the complete study: The study profiled T cell receptor beta repertoires in healthy donors and ankylosing spondylitis patients to find disease-linked TCR variants. The full study cohort was made up of under 30 ankylosing spondylitis patients and over 90 healthy donors. Peripheral blood samples were taken, and synovial fluid was additionally collected from ankylosing spondylitis patients. The full study reports these points: Blood from ankylosing spondylitis patients appeared to be characterized by a TCR beta motif composed of about eight highly homologous amino acid variants. The disease-linked clones were reported to be significantly enriched in matched synovial fluid samples from ankylosing spondylitis patients. Some motif variants were previously reported in synovial fluid and blood of reactive arthritis patients, suggesting common disease-initiation mechanisms. In peripheral blood, the disease-linked clones were found at relatively low frequencies and had a CD8+ phenotype.

Trimming costs V 5 bases and J 6 bases, and their ends lie 14 bases apart. From its cysteine to its phenylalanine, the CDR3 spans 13 amino acids. Here the CDR3 DNA is all that survives: 39 bases in frame from base 1. The germline V gene (reference sequence) specifies SEHNR as CDR1 and FQNEAQ as CDR2. The reads were generated on an Illumina HiSeq 2500. Quantitative 5'-RACE with molecular barcodes was used to prepare TCR beta libraries. The authors' analysis ran thus. A new computational method based on a probabilistic model of VDJ rearrangement was used to identify disease-linked TCR variants. Through fastp at Q25 and MiXCR, TCRdb rebuilt clones from the public reads, retaining in-frame beta chains. CDR3 protein duplicates are merged, each entry listing the most common genes and DNA. In this record, the V and J calls reflect TCRdb's handling and not the investigators' own analysis. The sample data list about 350,000 distinct CDR3 sequences, and 20% to 25% of these were observed just once. The biggest ten clones account for about 12% of the sample.

Details on this clonotype: Its antigen remains unidentified. Base qualities are not recorded, but no much larger clone differs from it by a single base.

The sample comprised blood, either unsorted or a sorted T cell fraction (not recorded which). This receptor was obtained from a male donor with ankylosing spondylitis or in good health (not recorded which). The V and J genes are TRBV7-9 and TRBJ2-7; TRBD2 is perhaps the D gene, given 6 matching bases. The CDR3 has the sequence CASSAAGRIEQYF. The DNA reads TGTGCCAGCAGCGCCGCGGGACGGATCGAGCAGTACTTC. The CDR3, completed at both ends by the reference TRBV7-9 and TRBJ2-7 genes, gives the full variable domain DTGVSQNPRHKITKRGQNVTFRCDPISEHNRLYWYRQTLGQGPEFLTYFQNEAQLEKSRLLSDRFSAERPKGSFSTLEIQRTEQGDSAMYLCASSAAGRIEQYFGPGTRLTVT.